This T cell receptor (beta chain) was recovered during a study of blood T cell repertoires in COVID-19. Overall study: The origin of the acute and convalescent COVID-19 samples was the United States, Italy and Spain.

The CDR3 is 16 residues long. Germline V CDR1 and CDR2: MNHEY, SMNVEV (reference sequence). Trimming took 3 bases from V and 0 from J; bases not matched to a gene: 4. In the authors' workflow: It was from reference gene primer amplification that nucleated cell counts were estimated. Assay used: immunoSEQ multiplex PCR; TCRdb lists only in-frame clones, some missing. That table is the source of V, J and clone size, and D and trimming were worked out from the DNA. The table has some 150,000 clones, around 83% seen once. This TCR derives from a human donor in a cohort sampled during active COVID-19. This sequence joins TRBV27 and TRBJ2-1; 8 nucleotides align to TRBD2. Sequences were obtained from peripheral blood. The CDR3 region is CASSFSGTSSYNEQFF. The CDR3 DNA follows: TGTGCCAGCAGTTTTTCCGGGACTAGCTCCTACAATGAGCAGTTCTTC.